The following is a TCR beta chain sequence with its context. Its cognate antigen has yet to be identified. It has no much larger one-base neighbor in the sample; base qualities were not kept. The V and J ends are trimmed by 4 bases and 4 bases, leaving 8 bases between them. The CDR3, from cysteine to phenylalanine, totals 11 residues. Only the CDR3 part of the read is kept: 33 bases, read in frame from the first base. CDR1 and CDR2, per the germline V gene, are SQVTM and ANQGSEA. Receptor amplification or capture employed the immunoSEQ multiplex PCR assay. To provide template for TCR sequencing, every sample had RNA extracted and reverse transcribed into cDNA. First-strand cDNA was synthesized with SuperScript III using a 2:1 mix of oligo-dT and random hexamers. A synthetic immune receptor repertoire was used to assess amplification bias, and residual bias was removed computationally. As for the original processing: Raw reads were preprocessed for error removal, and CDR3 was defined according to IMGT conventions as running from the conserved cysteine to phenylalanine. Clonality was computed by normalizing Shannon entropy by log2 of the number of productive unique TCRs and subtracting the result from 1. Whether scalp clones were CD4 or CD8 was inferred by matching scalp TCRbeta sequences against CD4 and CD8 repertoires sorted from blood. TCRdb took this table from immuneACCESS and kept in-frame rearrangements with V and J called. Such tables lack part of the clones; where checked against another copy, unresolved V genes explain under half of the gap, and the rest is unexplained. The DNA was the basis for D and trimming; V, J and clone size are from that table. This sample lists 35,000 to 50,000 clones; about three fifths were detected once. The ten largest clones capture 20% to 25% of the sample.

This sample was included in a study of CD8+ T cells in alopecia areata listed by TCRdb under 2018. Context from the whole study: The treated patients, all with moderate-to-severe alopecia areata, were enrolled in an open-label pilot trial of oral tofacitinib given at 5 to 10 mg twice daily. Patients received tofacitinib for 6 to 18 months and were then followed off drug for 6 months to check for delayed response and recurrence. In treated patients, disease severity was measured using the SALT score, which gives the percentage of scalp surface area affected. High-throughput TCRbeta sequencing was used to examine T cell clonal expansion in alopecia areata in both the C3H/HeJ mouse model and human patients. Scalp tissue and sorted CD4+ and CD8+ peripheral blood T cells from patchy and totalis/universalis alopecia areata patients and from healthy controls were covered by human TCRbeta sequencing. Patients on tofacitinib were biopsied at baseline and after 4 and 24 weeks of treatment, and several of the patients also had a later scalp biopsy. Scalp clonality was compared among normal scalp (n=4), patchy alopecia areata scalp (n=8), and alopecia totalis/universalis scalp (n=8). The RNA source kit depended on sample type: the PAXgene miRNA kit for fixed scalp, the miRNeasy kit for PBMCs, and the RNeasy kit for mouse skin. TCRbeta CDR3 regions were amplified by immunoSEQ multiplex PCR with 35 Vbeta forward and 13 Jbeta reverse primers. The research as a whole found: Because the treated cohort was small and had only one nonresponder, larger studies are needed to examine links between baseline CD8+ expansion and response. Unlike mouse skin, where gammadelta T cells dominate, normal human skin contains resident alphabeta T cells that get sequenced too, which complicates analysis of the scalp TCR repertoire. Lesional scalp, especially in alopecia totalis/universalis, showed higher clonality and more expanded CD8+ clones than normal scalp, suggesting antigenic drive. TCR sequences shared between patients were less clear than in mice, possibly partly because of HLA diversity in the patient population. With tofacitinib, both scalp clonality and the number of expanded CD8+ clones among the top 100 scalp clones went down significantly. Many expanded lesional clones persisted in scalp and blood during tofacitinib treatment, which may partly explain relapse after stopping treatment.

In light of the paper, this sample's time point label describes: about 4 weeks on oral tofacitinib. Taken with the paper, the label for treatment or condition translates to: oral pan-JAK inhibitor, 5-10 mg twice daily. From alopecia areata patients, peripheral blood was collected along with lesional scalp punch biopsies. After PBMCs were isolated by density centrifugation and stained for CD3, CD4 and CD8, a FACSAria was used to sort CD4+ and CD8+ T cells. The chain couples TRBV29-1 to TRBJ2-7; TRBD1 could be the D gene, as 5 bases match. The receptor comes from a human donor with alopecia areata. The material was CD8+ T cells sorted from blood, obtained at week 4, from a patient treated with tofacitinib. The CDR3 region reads CSVVGQYEQYF. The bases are TGCAGCGTTGTGGGGCAATACGAGCAGTACTTC.